The 28 T cell receptor beta chains given below trace back to one sample, sequenced in a study of CD8 T cells in ankylosing spondylitis. TCRdb reanalysed the 5' RACE reads using MiXCR and keeps one entry per CDR3 protein. Of over 30,000 distinct CDR3 sequences in the sample, approximately 11% were seen once. What was sequenced was synovial fluid, either unsorted or a sorted T cell fraction (not recorded which). All receptors come from a male donor with ankylosing spondylitis.

This clonotype has just a few counts. The CDR3 loop is CASSLFGFGGQGFQPQHF. In DNA, the CDR3 is TGTGCCAGCAGTTTATTCGGGTTTGGGGGACAAGGGTTTCAGCCCCAGCATTTT. This chain connects TRBV28 to TRBJ1-5; weak D call: TRBD1 (6 bases). V shed 1 base and J shed 6 bases, with 22 bases lying between them. CDR1 MDHEN and CDR2 SYDVKM come from the germline V gene. This CDR3 region has 18 residues.

This clonotype turned up a few times. The chain uses TRBV7-3 and TRBJ2-1, with 8 bases lining up with TRBD2. V was clipped by 5 bases and J by 8 bases; unmatched bases: 11. CDR1 and CDR2 (germline): SGHTA, FQGTGA. CDR3 length: 15 residues. The CDR3 region is CASSDRVAGLDEQFF. CDR3 bases: TGTGCCAGCAGCGACAGAGTAGCGGGACTTGATGAGCAGTTCTTC.

This clonotype came up many times. The rearrangement links TRBV28 to TRBJ1-5; no firm D call. Trimming took 3 bases from V and 0 from J, leaving 9 bases between them. From germline, CDR1 is MDHEN and CDR2 SYDVKM. CDR3 size: 15 residues. The CDR3 nucleotides read TGTGCCAGCAGTTTTCTTGGGGTTAGCAATCAGCCCCAGCATTTT. Its protein product is CASSFLGVSNQPQHF. The full variable domain, its missing parts supplied by reference TRBV28 and TRBJ1-5, is DVKVTQSSRYLVKRTGEKVFLECVQDMDHENMFWYRQDPGLGLRLIYFSYDVKMKEKGDIPEGYSVSREKKERFSLILESASTNQTSMYLCASSFLGVSNQPQHFGDGTRLSIL.

The V and J genes are TRBV4-1 and TRBJ1-1, with D possibly being TRBD1 (5 bases). The V end was cut by 1 base, the J end by 1 base, with 7 bases between. Germline lookup yields CDR1 MGHRA and CDR2 YSYEKL. There are 14 residues in the CDR3. The DNA of the CDR3 is TGCGCCAGCAGCCAAGGGCAGGGGAACACTGAAGCTTTCTTT. Encoded protein: CASSQGQGNTEAFF.

This clonotype occurred many times. The V call is TRBV28, the J call TRBJ2-4; tentative D call: TRBD2 (6 bases). The CDR3 totals 16 residues. The germline V and J ends were trimmed by 6 bases and 7 bases, with 22 bases remaining between them. Germline V gene data show CDR1 as MDHEN and CDR2 as SYDVKM. CDR3 coding DNA: TGTGCCAGCAGCTTTCCCATCACCGGGGGTGGGAACATTCAGTACTTC. This codes for CASSFPITGGGNIQYF.

J is TRBJ2-2 and V is TRBV11-3, with TRBD1 as a possible D gene (6 bases). V lost 5 bases, J lost 2 bases, and 12 bases lay in between. This CDR3 comprises 15 residues. Germline V gene lookup returns CDR1 SGHNT and CDR2 YENEEA. In nucleotides, the CDR3 is TGTGCCAGCAGCAACAGGGCCTCTAACACCGGGGAGCTGTTTTTT. It is translated as CASSNRASNTGELFF.

This clonotype showed up just a few times. The genes are TRBV2 and TRBJ2-6; D is undetermined. In germline, CDR1 is SNHLY, CDR2 FYNNEI. Deletions cut 4 bases from V and 0 bases from J, with 7 bases between. The CDR3 runs 15 residues. The CDR3 bases are TGTGCCAGCAGTGCACTTAGCTCTGGGGCCAACGTCCTGACTTTC. This translates into CASSALSSGANVLTF.

The sample holds a few counts of this clonotype. This chain uses TRBV30 with TRBJ1-1; TRBD1 might be the D (6 bases). The V end lost 4 bases, the J end lost 4 bases, and 10 bases lay between the germline ends. Germline values: CDR1 GTSNPN, CDR2 SVGIG (reference sequence). This CDR3 is built from 12 residues. In DNA, the CDR3 is TGTGCCTGGACAGGGGTGGGCACTGAAGCTTTCTTT. Its protein product is CAWTGVGTEAFF.

The V call is TRBV7-9, the J call TRBJ1-5, with 7 bases matching TRBD1. This CDR3 region has 15 residues. Germline CDR1 and CDR2: SEHNR and FQNEAQ (reference sequence). The J segment lost 7 bases and the V segment lost 5 bases, leaving 11 bases of the junction unmatched. The CDR3: CASSRDRASNQPQHF. The CDR3 nucleotides read TGTGCCAGCAGCCGCGACAGGGCGAGTAACCAGCCCCAGCATTTT.

The chain joins TRBV20-1 to TRBJ2-7, with D maybe TRBD2 (5 bases). Germline loops: CDR1 DFQATT, CDR2 SNEGSKA (reference sequence). This CDR3 spans 11 amino acids. Trimming removed 7 bases at V and 2 bases at J, with 9 bases between. CDR3 protein: CSVATTYEQYF. The CDR3 coding sequence is TGCAGTGTAGCGACCACCTACGAGCAGTACTTC.

The chain links TRBV12-3 or TRBV12-4 to TRBJ2-2, with a tentative D call TRBD2 (5 bases). With 6 bases removed from V and 3 bases from J, the gap between germline ends came to 11 bases. The CDR3 spans 14 residues. The CDR3 protein is CASSTRTHTGELFF. The CDR3 DNA sequence: TGTGCCAGCAGCACCCGGACTCACACCGGGGAGCTGTTTTTT.

This chain links TRBV5-1 with TRBJ2-1, with D perhaps TRBD2 (6 bases). V lost 5 bases, J lost 4 bases, and 13 bases lay in between. The germline V gene encodes CDR1 SGHRS and CDR2 YFSETQ. The CDR3 is 14 residues long. The CDR3 sequence: CASSAGGEYNEQFF. The CDR3 nucleotides read TGCGCCAGCAGTGCCGGCGGGGAATACAATGAGCAGTTCTTC.

This clonotype was picked up many times. J is TRBJ2-1 and V is TRBV19; D might be TRBD1 (6 bases). Trimming removed 3 bases at V and 3 bases at J, with 12 bases between. The CDR3 has 15 amino acids. Germline values: CDR1 LNHDA, CDR2 SQIVND (reference sequence). CDR3 in DNA: TGTGCCAGTAGTATTGGAAGGGACAACTACAATGAGCAGTTCTTC. Protein product: CASSIGRDNYNEQFF.

This clonotype was detected many times. CDR3 residues: CASSPQGYYGYTF. The CDR3 DNA reads as TGTGCCAGCAGTCCTCAGGGGTACTATGGCTACACCTTC. The chain recombines TRBV27 with TRBJ1-2, with D possibly being TRBD1 (6 bases). Germline V gene sequence: CDR1 MNHEY, CDR2 SMNVEV (reference sequence). The CDR3 is made up of 13 amino acids. Trimming took 5 bases from V and 3 from J, leaving 10 bases between them.

This clonotype was detected many times. The chain uses TRBV20-1 and TRBJ2-3; D is possibly TRBD2 (5 bases). Germline assignment: CDR1 DFQATT and CDR2 SNEGSKA (reference sequence). The CDR3 is 13 residues long. V dropped 7 bases and J dropped 0 bases, with 11 bases sitting between them. CDR3 sequence (DNA): TGCAGTGGGATTTCTAGCAGCACAGATACGCAGTATTTT. Encoded protein: CSGISSSTDTQYF.

Ten or more counts support this clonotype. This sequence joins TRBV28 and TRBJ1-5; tentatively, D is TRBD1 (5 bases). Germline loops: CDR1 MDHEN, CDR2 SYDVKM. With 7 bases removed from V and 7 bases from J, the gap between germline ends came to 14 bases. The CDR3 totals 13 residues. CDR3 in amino acids: CASTLPGPQPQHF. The CDR3 coding sequence is TGTGCCAGCACCCTACCGGGACCCCAGCCCCAGCATTTT.

The sample holds many counts of this clonotype. This sequence joins TRBV28 and TRBJ2-7; D gene unclear. CDR1 and CDR2 (germline): MDHEN, SYDVKM. This CDR3 is built from 11 residues. Trimming cost V 3 bases and J 12 bases, with 12 bases left between them. DNA for the CDR3: TGTGCCAGCAGTTTGTCGGAACGTCTGTACTTC. Translation gives CASSLSERLYF.

The J gene is TRBJ2-2, the V gene TRBV20-1; 14 bases align to TRBD2. Germline values: CDR1 DFQATT, CDR2 SNEGSKA (reference sequence). Trimming cost V 0 bases and J 6 bases; bases outside gene matches: 3. The CDR3 is made up of 16 amino acids. Here the CDR3 reads CSARDGTSGRPGELFF. As DNA, the CDR3 is TGCAGTGCTAGAGATGGGACTAGCGGGAGACCCGGGGAGCTGTTTTTT.

This clonotype was seen a handful of times. The chain has TRBV11-2 and TRBJ2-1, with 14 bases matching TRBD2. The CDR3 is 16 residues long. The V gene's germline CDR1 is SGHAT and CDR2 FQNNGV. Unmatched junction bases numbered 3, after V lost 4 bases and J lost 4 bases. For the CDR3, the DNA is TGTGCCAGCAGCTCATGGACTAGCGGGAGGTACAATGAGCAGTTCTTC. It encodes CASSSWTSGRYNEQFF.

The chain is built from TRBV7-2 and TRBJ2-2, with D possibly matching TRBD1 (6 bases). The V and J ends lost 9 bases and 4 bases respectively, with 15 bases between them. The germline V gene encodes CDR1 SGHTA and CDR2 FQGNSA. This CDR3 has 14 amino acids. CDR3 nucleotide sequence: TGTGCCAGTTCCTGGACAGCCGGCACCGGGGAGCTGTTTTTT. Protein sequence: CASSWTAGTGELFF. Using reference TRBV7-2 and TRBJ2-2 for the parts outside the CDR3, the full variable domain is GAGVSQSPSNKVTEKGKDVELRCDPISGHTALYWYRQSLGQGLEFLIYFQGNSAPDKSGLPSDRFSAERTGGSVSTLTIQRTQQEDSAVYLCASSWTAGTGELFFGEGSRLTVL.

The chain recombines TRBV12-3 or TRBV12-4 with TRBJ2-3, with a tentative D call TRBD1 (6 bases). The CDR3 sequence is 14 residues long. Trimming cost V 7 bases and J 7 bases, with 18 bases left between them. The CDR3 is CASTRAGTPNTQYF. CDR3 DNA: TGTGCCAGCACCAGGGCCGGGACACCTAATACGCAGTATTTT.

This clonotype showed up just a few times. V is TRBV7-2 and J is TRBJ2-7; D may be TRBD1 (6 bases). The V end was cut by 5 bases, the J end by 7 bases, with 9 bases between. Germline CDR1 reads SGHTA; CDR2 reads FQGNSA. The CDR3 is 11 residues long. Here the CDR3 DNA reads TGTGCCAGCAGCCAGGGGTGGGAGCAGTACTTC. Encoded protein: CASSQGWEQYF. The variable domain in full, with the rest retrieved from reference TRBV7-2 and TRBJ2-7, is GAGVSQSPSNKVTEKGKDVELRCDPISGHTALYWYRQSLGQGLEFLIYFQGNSAPDKSGLPSDRFSAERTGGSVSTLTIQRTQQEDSAVYLCASSQGWEQYFGPGTRLTVT.

The chain couples TRBV5-1 to TRBJ2-5; D might be TRBD2 (6 bases). Germline V lookup: CDR1 SGHRS, CDR2 YFSETQ. Trimming stripped 0 bases from V and 1 base from J, with 10 bases between. The CDR3 runs 15 residues. CDR3 in amino acids: CASSLGTTFQETQYF. The CDR3 DNA reads TGCGCCAGCAGCTTGGGGACTACGTTCCAAGAGACCCAGTACTTC.

In its sample, this clonotype was seen a few times. This chain uses TRBV30 with TRBJ2-1; TRBD2 aligns across 7 bases. The length of the CDR3 is 15 residues. V dropped 2 bases and J dropped 2; count of bases not matched to a gene: 6. The germline V gene encodes CDR1 GTSNPN and CDR2 SVGIG (reference sequence). This CDR3 is CAWSISSGAYNEQFF. The CDR3 coding sequence is TGTGCCTGGAGTATATCAAGCGGGGCCTACAATGAGCAGTTCTTC.

This clonotype was detected only a few times. This chain uses TRBV15 with TRBJ1-1, with D possibly being TRBD1 (5 bases). The CDR3 consists of 14 residues. Germline V CDR1 and CDR2: LNHNV, YYDKDF (reference sequence). Deletions cut 8 bases from V and 3 bases from J, with 16 bases between. Written as DNA, the CDR3 is TGTGCCACCTGGGGGGGGGATATCGACACTGAAGCTTTCTTT. This translates into CATWGGDIDTEAFF.

This clonotype was observed many times. This rearrangement joins TRBV9 to TRBJ2-1; D not resolved. Germline CDR1 reads SGDLS; CDR2 reads YYNGEE. This CDR3 contains 14 residues. V was pared by 6 bases and J by 0 bases, with 10 bases between. The CDR3 is CASNLFPSYNEQFF. The CDR3 DNA is TGTGCCAGCAATTTGTTCCCCTCCTACAATGAGCAGTTCTTC.

This clonotype has a handful of counts. V is TRBV7-9 and J is TRBJ2-2, with TRBD2 matching over 7 bases. CDR3 size: 17 residues. V was pared by 8 bases and J by 2 bases, with 14 bases of the junction left unmatched. Germline V gives CDR1 SEHNR, CDR2 FQNEAQ (reference sequence). CDR3 amino acids: CASGKIPSGVNTGELFF. DNA for the CDR3: TGTGCCAGCGGAAAAATCCCTAGCGGAGTTAACACCGGGGAGCTGTTTTTT. The full variable domain, with the rest looked up from reference TRBV7-9 and TRBJ2-2, is DTGVSQNPRHKITKRGQNVTFRCDPISEHNRLYWYRQTLGQGPEFLTYFQNEAQLEKSRLLSDRFSAERPKGSFSTLEIQRTEQGDSAMYLCASGKIPSGVNTGELFFGEGSRLTVL.

This clonotype was counted a few times. J is TRBJ2-1 and V is TRBV5-6, with D perhaps TRBD2 (6 bases). This CDR3 has 13 amino acids. Germline values: CDR1 SGHDT, CDR2 YYEEEE. V lost 0 bases, J lost 5 bases, and 6 bases lay in between. In nucleotides, the CDR3 is TGTGCCAGCAGCTTGGGGGGGGACAATGAGCAGTTCTTC. It codes for CASSLGGDNEQFF.